These 17 T cell receptor beta chains originate from one sample sequenced in a study of blood T cells in healthy people across ages. The second PCR ran about 7 to 12 cycles with a sample-barcoded 5' primer and J-beta primers. TCRdb reprocessed the 5' RACE reads with MiXCR, giving one entry per CDR3 protein. The sample lists 1.2 million to 1.5 million distinct CDR3 sequences, approximately 59% occurring once. Specimen: blood. Every receptor here comes from a young man in good health.

This clonotype was counted a single time. This chain connects TRBV20-1 to TRBJ1-5; tentative D call: TRBD1 (6 bases). The V end lost 1 base, the J end lost 7 bases, and 14 bases lay between the germline ends. The CDR3 runs to 14 residues. Germline CDR1 reads DFQATT; CDR2 reads SNEGSKA (reference sequence). The CDR3 region has the DNA TGCAGTGCTAGAGCTAAAGGGGGTGCCCAGCCCCAGCATTTT. Protein sequence: CSARAKGGAQPQHF.

This clonotype was observed at least ten times. The chain uses TRBV2 and TRBJ2-5, with D perhaps matching TRBD1 or TRBD2 (5 bases each). The germline V gene has CDR1 SNHLY and CDR2 FYNNEI. Trimming left V 4 bases short and J 5 bases short, with 8 bases between. CDR3 length: 12 amino acids. CDR3: CASSVRGETQYF. The CDR3 DNA is TGTGCCAGCAGTGTGAGGGGTGAGACCCAGTACTTC.

The CDR3 sequence: CASRVARGSSYEQYF. The CDR3 region has the DNA TGTGCCAGCAGAGTCGCTAGGGGTTCCTCCTACGAGCAGTACTTC. The chain has TRBV11-2 and TRBJ2-7; perhaps TRBD1 as D (5 bases). This CDR3 spans 15 amino acids. CDR1 and CDR2 (germline): SGHAT, FQNNGV. V lost 6 bases, J lost 0 bases, and 15 bases lay in between.

This chain joins TRBV14 and TRBJ2-5, with 7 bases aligning to TRBD2. The J call could be wrong; TRBJ2-7 is a better fit for the DNA end. The CDR3 is made up of 18 amino acids. Germline loops: CDR1 SGHDN, CDR2 FVKESK. The CDR3 bases are TGTGCCAGCAGCCAAGAACGGCGGCTCCAACGGGACTACTACGAGCAGTACTTC. The encoded protein is CASSQERRLQRDYYEQYF.

This clonotype was counted a few times. The chain uses TRBV6-5 and TRBJ2-2; D possibly corresponds to TRBD2 (5 bases). This CDR3 is built from 14 residues. CDR1 is MNHEY and CDR2 is SVGAGI in the germline V gene. Trimming stripped 5 bases from V and 2 bases from J, with 9 bases between. In DNA form, the CDR3 reads TGTGCCAGCAGTCGGACTGAAAACACCGGGGAGCTGTTTTTT. It is translated as CASSRTENTGELFF.

V gene TRBV27 combines with J gene TRBJ1-2, with 12 bases that match TRBD1. Germline V lookup: CDR1 MNHEY, CDR2 SMNVEV (reference sequence). Losses at the gene ends were 7 bases for V and 4 bases for J; bases not matched to a gene: 13. The CDR3 has 17 residues. The CDR3 loop is CASKPLTGTGGSYGYTF. As DNA, the CDR3 is TGTGCCAGCAAACCTCTGACCGGGACAGGGGGCAGCTATGGCTACACCTTC.

This clonotype was detected only once. V usage is TRBV9 and J usage is TRBJ2-7; TRBD2 is a possible D gene (5 bases). The CDR3 totals 16 residues. The V gene's germline CDR1 is SGDLS and CDR2 YYNGEE. Trimming pared 0 bases from V and 5 bases from J, leaving 18 bases between. The CDR3 nucleotides are TGTGCCAGCAGCGTAGGGCCGGGAACGTCTCCTAACGAGCAGTACTTC. Protein sequence: CASSVGPGTSPNEQYF.

This clonotype was detected only once. V gene TRBV4-2 combines with J gene TRBJ2-2, with D possibly TRBD1 on 6 matching bases. V was pared by 1 base and J by 6 bases, with 12 bases between. Germline CDR1 LGHNA, CDR2 YNFKEQ. CDR3 length: 15 residues. CDR3 nucleotides: TGTGCCAGCAGCCAAGCCCCGGCAGGGGCCGGGGAGCTGTTTTTT. Encoded protein: CASSQAPAGAGELFF.

This clonotype appeared once. The chain combines TRBV29-1 with TRBJ2-5; the D gene is possibly TRBD2 (5 bases). Germline assignment: CDR1 SQVTM and CDR2 ANQGSEA. This CDR3 spans 14 amino acids. Trimming took off 0 bases at V and 1 base at J, with 9 bases between the two ends. The CDR3 reads CSVEDGVSQETQYF. Here the CDR3 DNA reads TGCAGCGTTGAAGACGGGGTAAGCCAAGAGACCCAGTACTTC.

The V call is TRBV29-1, the J call TRBJ2-4; D possibly corresponds to TRBD2 (6 bases). The closer fit of TRBJ2-7 to the DNA end suggests the J call may be wrong. This CDR3 is 13 amino acids long. Germline CDR1 reads SQVTM; CDR2 reads ANQGSEA. The CDR3 DNA is TGCAGCGTTGTTTGGGGGGATGGCTACGAGCAGTACTTC. This codes for CSVVWGDGYEQYF.

The CDR3 loop is CASSLRDSSFGYTF. The CDR3 DNA sequence: TGTGCCAGCAGCTTACGTGACAGCTCGTTTGGCTACACCTTC. This chain links TRBV11-2 with TRBJ1-2; TRBD1 might be the D (5 bases). This CDR3 region has 14 residues. Per the germline V gene, CDR1 is SGHAT and CDR2 is FQNNGV. Trimming pared 2 bases from V and 7 bases from J, leaving 14 bases between.

CDR3 DNA sequence: TGTGCCAGCAGTCCCCAAGTCTGGTCCTACAATGAGCAGTTCTTC. This codes for CASSPQVWSYNEQFF. V usage is TRBV28 and J usage is TRBJ2-1; D is uncertain. The V and J ends lost 5 bases and 1 base respectively, with 12 bases between them. This CDR3 has 15 amino acids. Germline assignment: CDR1 MDHEN and CDR2 SYDVKM.

The chain links TRBV7-9 to TRBJ2-4, with a possible D match to TRBD2 (6 bases). Per the germline V gene, CDR1 is SEHNR and CDR2 is FQNEAQ (reference sequence). The CDR3 runs 17 residues. V was shortened by 5 bases and J by 0 bases, with 17 bases between the two germline ends. DNA of the CDR3: TGTGCCAGCAGCCGGGCCCTCCGGGAGATAGCCAAAAACATTCAGTACTTC. Translation gives CASSRALREIAKNIQYF. Together with reference TRBV7-9 and TRBJ2-4, the CDR3 gives the full variable domain: DTGVSQNPRHKITKRGQNVTFRCDPISEHNRLYWYRQTLGQGPEFLTYFQNEAQLEKSRLLSDRFSAERPKGSFSTLEIQRTEQGDSAMYLCASSRALREIAKNIQYFGAGTRLSVL.

The chain joins TRBV6-2 or TRBV6-3 to TRBJ2-3; either TRBD1 or TRBD2 may fit D (6 bases each). This CDR3 region has 15 residues. The germline V gene encodes CDR1 MNHEY and CDR2 SVGEGT. V was shortened by 5 bases and J by 0 bases, with 12 bases between the two germline ends. The CDR3 reads CASSPFGGSTDTQYF. The CDR3 DNA follows: TGTGCCAGCAGTCCATTCGGGGGCAGCACAGATACGCAGTATTTT.

The rearrangement joins TRBV6-1 to TRBJ1-1; no reliable D call. V shed 1 base and J shed 11 bases, with 17 bases lying between them. The CDR3 spans 14 residues. Germline V gene lookup returns CDR1 MNHNS and CDR2 SASEGT. The DNA for the CDR3 is TGTGCCAGCAGTGAAGTCTGGCCCGCGGGTATGGCTTTCTTT. It specifies CASSEVWPAGMAFF.

This clonotype was counted between two and nine times. The chain employs TRBV4-1 and TRBJ1-2; D possibly corresponds to TRBD1 (5 bases). The germline gives CDR1 MGHRA, CDR2 YSYEKL. The V gene lost 3 bases and the J gene lost 4 bases, with 15 bases spanning the gap. This CDR3 is built from 15 residues. The CDR3 sequence is CASSHGLRQRYGYTF. CDR3 nucleotide sequence: TGCGCCAGCAGCCATGGCTTGAGACAGCGCTATGGCTACACCTTC.

The CDR3 protein is CSAVGRGVGIDNEQFF. The DNA for the CDR3 is TGCAGCGCTGTAGGAAGAGGCGTGGGGATCGACAATGAGCAGTTCTTC. The V and J genes are TRBV29-1 and TRBJ2-1, with D hard to call. V was clipped by 7 bases and J by 5 bases, with 24 bases between them. Germline V gives CDR1 SQVTM, CDR2 ANQGSEA. The CDR3 is made up of 16 amino acids.